Sequencing of this TCR beta chain was carried out in a study of cytomegalovirus exposure and HLA in healthy donors. Of note for this clone: The antigen is undetermined.

Study-wide points: Certain sequence variants were highly shared and formed a cluster, and this cluster was likely a sequencing artifact.

PCR was performed using 60 Vbeta and 13 Jbeta primers. Assay used: immunoSEQ multiplex PCR; TCRdb lists only in-frame clones, some missing. Of roughly 18,000 clones in the sample, under 80% were seen once. The specimen was PBMCs. The clonotype comes from a man aged 18 to 29 in good health and CMV-seronegative.

CDR3 loop: CASRNQGNTEAFF. CDR3 sequence (DNA): TGTGCCAGCAGAAATCAGGGGAACACTGAAGCTTTCTTT. The V and J genes are TRBV2 and TRBJ1-1; TRBD1 might be the D (5 bases). The CDR3 spans 13 residues. Germline lookup yields CDR1 SNHLY and CDR2 FYNNEI. V shed 6 bases and J shed 1 base, with 9 bases lying between them.